This T cell receptor (beta chain) was retrieved from a study of regulatory T cells in long-lasting Graves disease. Arm-PCR with iRepertoire HTBI primers amplified the CDR3 regions for these TCR beta libraries. TCRdb itself ran the multiplex PCR reads through MiXCR, one entry per CDR3 protein. The data show 540,000 or so distinct CDR3 sequences, approximately 12% seen once. The junction had 8 bases not matched to a gene; V was cut back by 1 base and J by 3 bases. The CDR3 is made up of 16 amino acids. Germline assignment: CDR1 DFQATT and CDR2 SNEGSKA (reference sequence). This clonotype was observed at least ten times. Time point indicated: newly diagnosed GD, antithyroid drugs for less than 3 months. Construction of the TCR library relied on RNA isolated from PBMCs. Separately, the same data were catalogued under a study of T cells in Graves' hyperthyroidism and ophthalmopathy.

The chain recombines TRBV20-1 with TRBJ2-3; TRBD1 matches at 9 bases. The sequencing used peripheral blood mononuclear cells (PBMCs), collected at new diagnosis, from a patient treated with antithyroid drugs. The sequence came from a man between 25 and 39 years old with Graves disease. In DNA, the CDR3 is TGCAGTGCTAGAGTCCTACAGGGGGCTGTGACAGATACGCAGTATTTT. It yields the protein CSARVLQGAVTDTQYF.